This T cell receptor beta chain was identified in a study of T cell responses to AZD1222 COVID-19 vaccine. This clone appeared a few times. Here immunoSEQ multiplex PCR was the method, and the copy in TCRdb shows in-frame clones only, minus some. The sample comprises 150,000 to 200,000 clones, 88% of which are singletons, and about 25% rests with the top ten. V was clipped by 4 bases and J by 3 bases; unmatched bases: 9. Germline V gene lookup returns CDR1 SGHRS and CDR2 YFSETQ. This CDR3 is built from 15 residues. V usage is TRBV5-1 and J usage is TRBJ2-7; 8 nucleotides align to TRBD1. The sequence was obtained from an adult who received the AZD1222 COVID-19 vaccine. The source material was peripheral blood, sampled 28 days after the second AZD1222 dose. The CDR3 DNA sequence: TGCGCCAGCAGCGTGAACAGGGGGTCCCACTACGAGCAGTACTTC. It is translated as CASSVNRGSHYEQYF.